Shown below are 15 T cell receptor beta chains from a single sample sequenced in a study of blood T cell repertoires in COVID-19. Method: immunoSEQ multiplex PCR; TCRdb's copy keeps in-frame clones and lacks some. The repertoire holds 350,000 to 400,000 clones, with approximately 87% as singletons. Input material: PBMCs or T cells enriched from blood (not recorded which). Receptors originate from a man aged 40-49 years in a cohort exposed to, infected with or recovered from COVID-19 (not recorded which).

This clone has a single count. The V and J genes are TRBV24-1 and TRBJ2-1; D is perhaps TRBD2 (6 bases). V was pared by 3 bases and J by 7 bases, with 12 bases between. The length of the CDR3 is 14 residues. From germline, CDR1 is KGHDR and CDR2 SFDVKD. The CDR3 here is CATSDRGDLNEQFF. The CDR3 bases are TGTGCCACCAGTGATCGCGGGGATTTGAATGAGCAGTTCTTC.

The V call is TRBV5-4, the J call TRBJ1-1; D uncertain. The CDR3 consists of 15 residues. The germline V gene encodes CDR1 SGHNT and CDR2 YYREEE (reference sequence). The germline V and J ends were trimmed by 0 bases and 1 base, with 10 bases remaining between them. The CDR3 coding sequence is TGTGCCAGCAGCTTGGCCGCTACAGAGAACACTGAAGCTTTCTTT. Protein: CASSLAATENTEAFF.

The chain combines TRBV9 with TRBJ2-2; perhaps TRBD2 as D (6 bases). V dropped 3 bases and J dropped 5 bases, with 23 bases sitting between them. CDR1 and CDR2 (germline): SGDLS, YYNGEE. The CDR3 loop spans 18 amino acids. The CDR3 nucleotides are TGTGCCAGCAGCGGCGAGACACGGGAGCGTGGTCGGACCGGGGAGCTGTTTTTT. This translates into CASSGETRERGRTGELFF.

The J gene is TRBJ2-7, the V gene TRBV4-1, with unresolved D. Germline assignment: CDR1 MGHRA and CDR2 YSYEKL. The CDR3 runs 15 residues. With 2 bases removed from V and 2 bases from J, the gap between germline ends came to 13 bases. The CDR3 spells CASSQPSKATYEQYF. CDR3 in DNA: TGCGCCAGCAGCCAACCAAGCAAAGCAACCTACGAGCAGTACTTC.

This chain's CDR3 is CASSIGRDYEQYF. The CDR3 nucleotides read TGTGCCAGTAGTATAGGGCGGGACTACGAGCAGTACTTC. J is TRBJ2-7 and V is TRBV19, with D possibly being TRBD2 (6 bases). V lost 1 base and J 3 bases, leaving 7 bases between the germline ends. Germline V CDR1 and CDR2: LNHDA, SQIVND (reference sequence). The CDR3 extends over 13 amino acids.

This clone was observed once. The chain recombines TRBV19 with TRBJ2-1, with TRBD2 matching over 16 bases. Unmatched junction bases numbered 7, after V lost 4 bases and J lost 10 bases. The germline V gene has CDR1 LNHDA and CDR2 SQIVND (reference sequence). This CDR3 comprises 16 residues. The CDR3 DNA follows: TGTGCCAGTAGTAACCCCGGGACTAGCGGGGGGGTGGAGCAGTTCTTC. Translated: CASSNPGTSGGVEQFF.

The chain couples TRBV9 to TRBJ2-7, with TRBD1 identical over 8 bases. J was trimmed by 3 bases and V by 3 bases; bases with no gene match: 5. The CDR3 runs 14 residues. The germline CDR1 and CDR2 sequences are SGDLS and YYNGEE. CDR3 region: CASSDGTGGYEQYF. As DNA, the CDR3 is TGTGCCAGCAGCGATGGGACAGGAGGCTACGAGCAGTACTTC.

The chain carries TRBV5-1 and TRBJ1-5; 9 bases align to TRBD1. Trimming at V came to 4 bases and at J to 4 bases, leaving 3 bases not matched to a gene. The V gene's germline CDR1 is SGHRS and CDR2 YFSETQ. The CDR3 spans 14 residues. The CDR3 bases are TGCGCCAGCAGCCAGGACAGGGGTAATCAGCCCCAGCATTTT. Its protein product is CASSQDRGNQPQHF.

The rearrangement uses TRBV25-1 and TRBJ1-2; D perhaps matches TRBD1 (6 bases). Per the germline V gene, CDR1 is MGHDK and CDR2 is SYGVNS. The V end was cut by 1 base, the J end by 7 bases, with 13 bases between. The CDR3 is 14 residues long. CDR3 residues: CASSESGGLGGYTF. The CDR3 DNA follows: TGTGCCAGCAGTGAATCGGGGGGCCTCGGTGGCTACACCTTC.

Points on this clone: The sample has other DNA sequences that encode this CDR3 too. The chain combines TRBV5-1 with TRBJ2-5; perhaps TRBD1 as D (5 bases). The germline V gene encodes CDR1 SGHRS and CDR2 YFSETQ. The CDR3 has 13 residues. Trimming cost V 0 bases and J 4 bases, with 7 bases left between them. The chain's CDR3 is CASSLGRAETQYF. The CDR3 DNA sequence: TGCGCCAGCAGCTTGGGCAGGGCAGAGACCCAGTACTTC.

The rearrangement joins TRBV3-1 (or the pseudogene TRBV3-2) to TRBJ2-1; D not resolved. The CDR3 length is 12 residues. Germline V gene sequence: CDR1 LGHDT, CDR2 YNNKEL (reference sequence). With 3 bases removed from V and 9 bases from J, the gap between germline ends came to 9 bases. CDR3 residues: CASSHILGEQFF. The CDR3 DNA follows: TGTGCCAGCAGCCACATTCTCGGTGAGCAGTTCTTC.

This chain links TRBV10-3 with TRBJ2-1, with a possible D match to TRBD1 (8 bases). V was trimmed by 6 bases and J by 6 bases, leaving 18 bases between them. The CDR3 length is 15 residues. The germline gives CDR1 ENHRY, CDR2 SYGVKD. The CDR3 bases are TGTGCCATCAGAGGAAAGGACAGGGAGGGCAATGAGCAGTTCTTC. Translating gives CAIRGKDREGNEQFF.

The gene calls are TRBV6-4 and TRBJ2-7; 10 bases align to TRBD2. CDR3 length: 15 amino acids. Per the germline V gene, CDR1 is MRHNA and CDR2 is SNTAGT. V gave up 6 bases and J gave up 3 bases; unmatched junction bases: 8. CDR3 DNA sequence: TGTGCCAGCAGCTACCCTAGCGGGAGTTTCTACGAGCAGTACTTC. Translating gives CASSYPSGSFYEQYF.

This chain links TRBV19 with TRBJ1-5; TRBD1 matches at 8 bases. The ends lost 6 bases at V and 4 bases at J; junction bases unmatched: 11. Germline V gene lookup returns CDR1 LNHDA and CDR2 SQIVND (reference sequence). The length of the CDR3 is 16 residues. The CDR3 region has the DNA TGTGCCAGTAGCGCCCTCGGACAGGGTAAGAATCAGCCCCAGCATTTT. Protein product: CASSALGQGKNQPQHF.

This clone was counted only a few times. The chain joins TRBV7-9 to TRBJ1-4; a weak D match, TRBD1 (5 bases). This CDR3 has 15 amino acids. Deletions cut 1 base from V and 5 bases from J, with 11 bases between. Germline CDR1 SEHNR, CDR2 FQNEAQ (reference sequence). Here the CDR3 reads CASSLEGRVNEKLFF. Here the CDR3 DNA reads TGTGCCAGCAGCTTAGAGGGCAGGGTGAATGAAAAACTGTTTTTT. Looking up the rest from reference TRBV7-9 and TRBJ1-4 gives the full variable domain: DTGVSQNPRHKITKRGQNVTFRCDPISEHNRLYWYRQTLGQGPEFLTYFQNEAQLEKSRLLSDRFSAERPKGSFSTLEIQRTEQGDSAMYLCASSLEGRVNEKLFFGSGTQLSVL.